One and the same sample provided the 28 T cell receptor beta chains below, sequenced in a study of CD8 T cells in ankylosing spondylitis. Antigens of these TCRs are unknown. TCRdb reprocessed the 5' RACE reads with MiXCR, giving one entry per CDR3 protein. This sample has about 210,000 distinct CDR3 sequences, with 7.3% found just once. Study results and limitations: The study identified a TCR beta motif of roughly eight highly homologous variants that appeared characteristic of ankylosing spondylitis blood.

Sequenced input: blood, either unsorted or a sorted T cell fraction (not recorded which). The receptors derive from a male donor with ankylosing spondylitis.

There are many counts of this clonotype. V usage is TRBV18 and J usage is TRBJ2-7, with D hard to call. CDR1 is KGHSH, CDR2 LQKENI, per germline. The V end lost 8 bases, the J end lost 2 bases, and 13 bases lay between the germline ends. The CDR3 extends over 13 amino acids. The CDR3 is CASQFGQPYEQYF. DNA of the CDR3: TGTGCCAGCCAGTTCGGGCAGCCCTACGAGCAGTACTTC.

This clonotype appeared many times. This chain joins TRBV29-1 and TRBJ1-2; a weak D match, TRBD1 (5 bases). The CDR3 length is 15 residues. CDR1 and CDR2 from the germline V gene are SQVTM and ANQGSEA. CDR3 sequence reads: CTTGGVDGINYGYTF. CDR3 nucleotides: TGCACCACAGGCGGGGTGGACGGAATTAACTATGGCTACACCTTC. Complete variable domain (other parts from reference TRBV29-1 and TRBJ1-2): SAVISQKPSRDICQRGTSLTIQCQVDSQVTMMFWYRQQPGQSLTLIATANQGSEATYESGFVIDKFPISRPNLTFSTLTVSNMSPEDSSIYLCTTGGVDGINYGYTFGSGTRLTVV.

This clonotype was picked up a small number of times. The rearrangement joins TRBV12-3 or TRBV12-4 to TRBJ2-2; TRBD1 might be the D (5 bases). The CDR3 extends over 16 amino acids. V was cut by 4 bases and J by 0 bases, with 12 bases left in between. CDR3 nucleotide sequence: TGTGCCAGCAGTTACTACAGGCGCGCGAACACCGGGGAGCTGTTTTTT. This translates into CASSYYRRANTGELFF.

In its sample, this clonotype was seen many times. J is TRBJ1-1 and V is TRBV4-1; 7 bases map to TRBD1. Trimming removed 5 bases from V and 1 base from J; junction bases left unmatched: 7. Per germline, CDR1 MGHRA and CDR2 YSYEKL. The CDR3 totals 15 residues. CDR3 sequence (DNA): TGCGCCAGCAGCAATCGCGGGACAGCGAACACTGAAGCTTTCTTT. Translated, it gives CASSNRGTANTEAFF.

This clonotype was counted ten times or more. The gene calls are TRBV7-2 and TRBJ2-7, with 16 bases lining up with TRBD2. With V trimmed by 3 bases and J by 4 bases, 3 bases remained unmatched. CDR3 length: 16 residues. CDR1 is SGHTA and CDR2 is FQGNSA in the germline V gene. CDR3 amino acids: CASSFGTSGRGYEQYF. The CDR3 DNA reads TGTGCCAGCAGCTTCGGGACTAGCGGGAGGGGATACGAGCAGTACTTC.

The chain couples TRBV5-5 to TRBJ1-2; D may be TRBD1 (6 bases). V gave up 4 bases and J gave up 0 bases, with 13 bases separating them. CDR1 is SGHKS, CDR2 YYEKEE, per germline (reference sequence). CDR3 length: 15 amino acids. CDR3 protein: CASSPGGSANYGYTF. The CDR3 DNA reads as TGTGCCAGCAGCCCTGGGGGCAGTGCTAACTATGGCTACACCTTC.

This clonotype was seen a few times. This sequence may be a read error, since a much larger clone differs from it by one base. This rearrangement joins TRBV7-9 to TRBJ2-7; D uncertain. This CDR3 region has 12 residues. CDR1 SEHNR and CDR2 FQNEAQ come from the germline V gene (reference sequence). The V gene lost 1 base and the J gene lost 5 bases, with 6 bases spanning the gap. The CDR3: CASSLVVHEQYF. CDR3 nucleotide sequence: TGTGCCAGCAGCTTAGTGGTCCACGAGCAGTACTTC.

V and J are TRBV27 and TRBJ2-1; possible D gene TRBD2, 7 bases. Trimming stripped 4 bases from V and 5 bases from J, with 18 bases between. Germline V CDR1 and CDR2: MNHEY, SMNVEV (reference sequence). This CDR3 is 16 amino acids long. DNA of the CDR3: TGTGCCAGCAGTTCTGCTCTGGGGGGGCTAGACAATGAGCAGTTCTTC. Translation gives CASSSALGGLDNEQFF.

This clonotype has a count of ten or more. The genes are TRBV20-1 and TRBJ2-7; 8 bases match TRBD2. The J segment lost 1 base and the V segment lost 6 bases, leaving 5 bases of the junction unmatched. The CDR3 runs to 13 residues. Germline V gene lookup returns CDR1 DFQATT and CDR2 SNEGSKA (reference sequence). The CDR3 here is CSAGGGISYEQYF. The CDR3 DNA sequence: TGCAGTGCCGGGGGGGGGATTTCCTACGAGCAGTACTTC.

The sample holds many counts of this clonotype. The V call is TRBV5-1, the J call TRBJ1-5, with D possibly TRBD1 on 5 matching bases. Germline V gene sequence: CDR1 SGHRS, CDR2 YFSETQ. The CDR3 has 17 residues. Trimming removed 4 bases at V and 3 bases at J, with 20 bases between. CDR3 in DNA: TGCGCCAGCAGCCTATCACAGGACCCCAAGTCCAATCAGCCCCAGCATTTT. Encoded protein: CASSLSQDPKSNQPQHF. The full variable domain, rest sourced from reference TRBV5-1 and TRBJ1-5, is KAGVTQTPRYLIKTRGQQVTLSCSPISGHRSVSWYQQTPGQGLQFLFEYFSETQRNKGNFPGRFSGRQFSNSRSEMNVSTLELGDSALYLCASSLSQDPKSNQPQHFGDGTRLSIL.

This clonotype was counted a few times. The chain recombines TRBV2 with TRBJ2-1; unclear D gene. The germline gives CDR1 SNHLY, CDR2 FYNNEI. Trimming took off 7 bases at V and 1 base at J, with 8 bases between the two ends. This CDR3 has 13 amino acids. As DNA, the CDR3 is TGTGCCAGCACTACTGAATCCTACAATGAGCAGTTCTTC. The encoded protein is CASTTESYNEQFF. Full variable domain (missing parts from reference TRBV2 and TRBJ2-1): EPEVTQTPSHQVTQMGQEVILRCVPISNHLYFYWYRQILGQKVEFLVSFYNNEISEKSEIFDDQFSVERPDGSNFTLKIRSTKLEDSAMYFCASTTESYNEQFFGPGTRLTVL.

This clonotype was observed many times. The chain is built from TRBV7-9 and TRBJ2-5, with D perhaps TRBD1 (6 bases). The germline CDR1 and CDR2 sequences are SEHNR and FQNEAQ (reference sequence). Trimming cost V 6 bases and J 2 bases, with 13 bases left between them. CDR3 size: 14 residues. This CDR3 reads CASRIGGRQETQYF. As DNA, the CDR3 is TGTGCCAGCAGAATAGGGGGACGGCAAGAGACCCAGTACTTC. The full variable domain, its missing parts supplied by reference TRBV7-9 and TRBJ2-5, is DTGVSQNPRHKITKRGQNVTFRCDPISEHNRLYWYRQTLGQGPEFLTYFQNEAQLEKSRLLSDRFSAERPKGSFSTLEIQRTEQGDSAMYLCASRIGGRQETQYFGPGTRLLVL.

This clonotype was found many times. The chain couples TRBV29-1 to TRBJ1-1, with TRBD1 matching 7 bases. The CDR3 is made up of 13 amino acids. The germline gives CDR1 SQVTM, CDR2 ANQGSEA. V was pared by 8 bases and J by 8 bases, with 14 bases of the junction left unmatched. For the CDR3, the DNA is TGCAGCACTGATTCGGACAGGTACGGGGAAGCTTTCTTT. Translating it yields CSTDSDRYGEAFF.

This clonotype was counted many times. This chain joins TRBV28 and TRBJ2-7; D might be TRBD1 or TRBD2, each matching 5 bases. V was trimmed by 7 bases and J by 6 bases, leaving 16 bases between them. The germline V gene encodes CDR1 MDHEN and CDR2 SYDVKM. The length of the CDR3 is 13 residues. This CDR3 is CASTMGVMREQYF. Written as DNA, the CDR3 is TGTGCCAGCACCATGGGGGTCATGCGCGAGCAGTACTTC.

The sample holds a few counts of this clonotype. CDR3: CASNLRRIQETQYF. The CDR3 bases are TGTGCCAGCAATCTTCGTCGGATCCAAGAGACCCAGTACTTC. J is TRBJ2-5 and V is TRBV7-2, with D unclear. V was trimmed by 7 bases and J by 1 base, leaving 13 bases between them. Germline assignment: CDR1 SGHTA and CDR2 FQGNSA. This CDR3 has 14 residues.

Ten or more counts support this clonotype. This chain links TRBV20-1 with TRBJ1-3; the D gene is possibly TRBD1 (5 bases). CDR1 and CDR2 from the germline V gene are DFQATT and SNEGSKA (reference sequence). The CDR3 runs to 16 residues. V lost 0 bases and J lost 0, with 12 bases in between. In DNA form, the CDR3 reads TGCAGTGCTAGAGAACCTGGGACTCACTCTGGAAACACCATATATTTT. Its protein is CSAREPGTHSGNTIYF.

This clonotype was counted at least ten times. The chain carries TRBV29-1 and TRBJ1-1; no definite D call. V lost 7 bases and J lost 0, with 15 bases in between. Germline assignment: CDR1 SQVTM and CDR2 ANQGSEA. This CDR3 is built from 14 residues. As DNA, the CDR3 is TGCAGCGGCTCAGTCGGACTAATGAACACTGAAGCTTTCTTT. Translation: CSGSVGLMNTEAFF.

The table lists this clonotype with many counts. V and J are TRBV7-2 and TRBJ2-1, with 7 bases fitting TRBD1. Germline assignment: CDR1 SGHTA and CDR2 FQGNSA. J lost 5 bases, V lost 1 base, and 5 bases had no gene match. This CDR3 spans 15 amino acids. The CDR3 nucleotides read TGTGCCAGCAGCTTAGTTGGGACAGCTAACAATGAGCAGTTCTTC. This encodes CASSLVGTANNEQFF.

This clonotype showed up many times. The chain has TRBV4-3 and TRBJ1-5; D gene ambiguous. Trimming left V 4 bases short and J 1 base short, with 8 bases between. The CDR3 has 14 amino acids. The germline V gene encodes CDR1 LGHNA and CDR2 YSLEER. CDR3 coding DNA: TGCGCCAGCAGCCCCGGCCTCAGCAATCAGCCCCAGCATTTT. Protein: CASSPGLSNQPQHF.

This clonotype was seen at least ten times. The chain employs TRBV30 and TRBJ1-1; no firm D call. This CDR3 is built from 11 residues. V gave up 3 bases and J gave up 1 base, with 3 bases separating them. Germline V gene sequence: CDR1 GTSNPN, CDR2 SVGIG (reference sequence). CDR3 loop: CAWRANTEAFF. CDR3 nucleotide sequence: TGTGCCTGGAGAGCGAACACTGAAGCTTTCTTT.

This clonotype showed up many times. The chain joins TRBV25-1 to TRBJ2-7; tentatively, D is TRBD2 (6 bases). V lost 8 bases and J 4 bases, leaving 9 bases between the germline ends. The germline V gene encodes CDR1 MGHDK and CDR2 SYGVNS. This CDR3 has 11 amino acids. Here the CDR3 reads CASDGGYEQYF. The CDR3 DNA sequence: TGTGCCAGCGACGGAGGGTACGAGCAGTACTTC.

This clonotype occurred many times. The chain links TRBV9 to TRBJ1-1, with a weak D call TRBD1 (5 bases). Between the trimmed V and J ends, which lost 3 bases and 5 bases, there was a span of 11 bases. The CDR3 runs 13 residues. From germline, CDR1 is SGDLS and CDR2 YYNGEE. CDR3 residues: CASSGGTRTEAFF. The DNA of the CDR3 is TGTGCCAGCAGCGGAGGGACGAGGACTGAAGCTTTCTTT.

CDR3 in DNA: TGTGCCAGCAGCCCATCGACGGGAGGCCAGTTCTTC. This encodes CASSPSTGGQFF. The J gene is TRBJ2-1, the V gene TRBV11-2; 7 bases agree with TRBD2. With V trimmed by 5 bases and J by 13 bases, 8 bases remained unmatched. This CDR3 is 12 amino acids long. Germline assignment: CDR1 SGHAT and CDR2 FQNNGV.

This clonotype was seen repeatedly, ten times or more. The genes are TRBV14 and TRBJ1-4; a possible D gene is TRBD1 (6 bases). Trimming cost V 2 bases and J 3 bases, with 10 bases left between them. This CDR3 has 15 amino acids. Per the germline V gene, CDR1 is SGHDN and CDR2 is FVKESK. CDR3 in amino acids: CASSQRQAANEKLFF. The CDR3 DNA sequence: TGTGCCAGCAGCCAACGACAGGCGGCTAATGAAAAACTGTTTTTT.

V gene TRBV7-9 combines with J gene TRBJ2-7; the D is unclear. CDR1 and CDR2 from the germline V gene are SEHNR and FQNEAQ (reference sequence). Trimming left V 7 bases short and J 5 bases short, with 15 bases between. The CDR3 has 13 amino acids. CDR3 nucleotides: TGTGCCAGCACCACGGTCTCGGTCGACGAGCAGTACTTC. This sequence encodes CASTTVSVDEQYF.

This clonotype has at least ten counts. The chain joins TRBV5-1 to TRBJ2-2, with unresolved D. CDR3 length: 12 residues. Trimming left V 6 bases short and J 2 bases short, with 5 bases between. CDR1 is SGHRS, CDR2 YFSETQ, per germline. The CDR3 DNA follows: TGCGCCAGCACTGGAAACACCGGGGAGCTGTTTTTT. This codes for CASTGNTGELFF.

In its sample, this clonotype was seen many times. The chain has TRBV6-6 and TRBJ2-7; D remains unclear. The CDR3 is made up of 11 amino acids. Trimming took off 7 bases at V and 0 bases at J, with 4 bases between the two ends. CDR1 is MNHNY and CDR2 is SVGAGI in the germline V gene (reference sequence). The CDR3 spells CASTYSYEQYF. Written as DNA, the CDR3 is TGTGCCAGCACCTACTCCTACGAGCAGTACTTC.

This clonotype was seen many times. The chain combines TRBV29-1 with TRBJ1-1, with 7 nucleotides matching TRBD1. Unmatched junction bases numbered 8, after V lost 4 bases and J lost 0 bases. This CDR3 comprises 15 residues. The germline gives CDR1 SQVTM, CDR2 ANQGSEA. In DNA form, the CDR3 reads TGCAGCGTTGCTTTCAGGGGGTATGTGAACACTGAAGCTTTCTTT. Translated, it gives CSVAFRGYVNTEAFF. The whole variable domain, filled in from reference TRBV29-1 and TRBJ1-1, reads SAVISQKPSRDICQRGTSLTIQCQVDSQVTMMFWYRQQPGQSLTLIATANQGSEATYESGFVIDKFPISRPNLTFSTLTVSNMSPEDSSIYLCSVAFRGYVNTEAFFGQGTRLTVV.